Listed below are T cell receptor beta chains from one sample, sequenced in a study of control samples from healthy donors and cancer patients. Sequencing used immunoSEQ multiplex PCR; TCRdb keeps in-frame clones, though not all of them. The sample holds 70,000 to 85,000 clones; approximately 80% are singletons and the top ten take roughly 10%. What was sequenced was PBMCs. The receptors derive from a man between 60 and 75 years old with head and neck cancer. Each CDR3 is given with its conserved first and last residue. D genes are given only for firm matches. A row's size may be missing; if present it is once, few, many or a size class.

>TRBJ2-1|TRBV2|NA|NA
TGTGCCAGCAGTGTAGCTCAATACAATGAGCAGTTCTTC
CASSVAQYNEQFF
>TRBJ1-2|TRBV5-6|NA|NA
TGTGCCAGCAGCTTGGAGCCGGAGGGTAGCACCTTC
CASSLEPEGSTF
>TRBJ2-7|TRBV12-3/TRBV12-4|TRBD1|once
TGTGCCAGCAGCTCGGGACAGTTATACGAGCAGTACTTC
CASSSGQLYEQYF
>TRBJ1-5|TRBV4-1|NA|NA
TGCGCCAGCAGCCAAGCAGGACAGAGGCCCCAGCATTTT
CASSQAGQRPQHF
>TRBJ2-4|TRBV7-7|NA|NA
TGTGCCAGCAGCCAAACGGACCTAGCCAAAAACATTCAGTACTTC
CASSQTDLAKNIQYF
>TRBJ2-3|TRBV29-1|NA|NA
TGCAGCTACCTGGGGCAGACAGATACGCAGTATTTT
CSYLGQTDTQYF
>TRBJ2-1|TRBV10-3|TRBD2|NA
TGTGCCATCAGTCGGGAGGTAGCGGACAATGAGCAGTTCTTC
CAISREVADNEQFF
>TRBJ2-7|TRBV19|NA|NA
TGTGCCAGTAGTAGGGGGCAGCCTCCTTCCTACGAGCAGTACTTC
CASSRGQPPSYEQYF
>TRBJ1-2|TRBV21-1|NA|NA
TGTGCCAGCAGCCTAGATAGGGACTCCCACTATGGCTACACCTTC
CASSLDRDSHYGYTF
>TRBJ2-7|TRBV18|NA|NA
TGTGCCAGCTCACCAAGGCAGTCCTACGAGCAGTACTTC
CASSPRQSYEQYF
>TRBJ1-6|TRBV6-5|NA|NA
TGTGCCAGCAGTCCAGACAGGACCAATTCACCCCTCCACTTT
CASSPDRTNSPLHF
>TRBJ2-3|TRBV9|NA|NA
TGTGCCAGCAGCGTAGTTCTAGCAGATACGCAGTATTTT
CASSVVLADTQYF
>TRBJ2-1|TRBV5-1|NA|NA
TGCGCCAGCAGCACTCCGGCAACAGGGTGGACCTACAATGAGCAGTTCTTC
CASSTPATGWTYNEQFF
>TRBJ2-5|TRBV5-4|NA|few
TGTGCCAGCAGCTTGCACGCAGAGACCCAGTACTTC
CASSLHAETQYF
>TRBJ1-3|TRBV3-1/TRBV3-2|NA|NA
TGTGCCAGCAGCCAAGGTCCTCCGGGGACTGGAAACACCATATATTTT
CASSQGPPGTGNTIYF
>TRBJ1-2|TRBV6-6|NA|NA
TGTGCCAGCCGGGGCGGCACGGACAACTATGGCTACACCTTC
CASRGGTDNYGYTF
>TRBJ1-6|TRBV18|NA|NA
TGTGCCAGCTCACCTCGGAGCGGGGCGGCTCCTTGGTCACCCCTCCACTTT
CASSPRSGAAPWSPLHF
>TRBJ1-2|TRBV6-5|NA|NA
TGTGCCAGCAGCTCTACCTCGACAGGCCACTATGGCTACACCTTC
CASSSTSTGHYGYTF
>TRBJ1-5|TRBV6-5|TRBD1|NA
TGTGCCAGCAGTTCGACAGGGGATAGCAATCAGCCCCAGCATTTT
CASSSTGDSNQPQHF
>TRBJ2-3|TRBV5-1|NA|once
TGCGCCAGTAAAGACCTTACAGGGAGCACAGATACGCAGTATTTT
CASKDLTGSTDTQYF
>TRBJ2-2|TRBV7-8|TRBD2|NA
TGTGCCAGCAGCTTAGAACCCCCCCCTAGCGGGAGGGAACACCGGGGAGCTGTTTTT
CASSLEPPPSGREHRGAVF
>TRBJ2-3|TRBV4-1|NA|NA
TGCGCCAGCAGCCAAGGTGCGGGATCTCCAGATACGCAGTATTTT
CASSQGAGSPDTQYF
>TRBJ1-3|TRBV5-6|NA|NA
TGTGCCAGCAGCTTTGGGGTCGAAAACACCATATATTTT
CASSFGVENTIYF
>TRBJ1-4|TRBV28|NA|NA
TGTGCCAGCAGTCCTCACCCCGTTGGTCCTACTAATGAAAAACTGTTTTTT
CASSPHPVGPTNEKLFF
>TRBJ1-6|TRBV27|TRBD1|NA
TGTGCCAGCAGTTTCGGACAGGGGGTGACACCCCTCCACTTT
CASSFGQGVTPLHF
>TRBJ1-1|TRBV2|NA|once
TGTGCCAGCGGTGGAGAGCTTGGACAATTGAGCTTCTTT
CASGGELGQLSFF
>TRBJ1-1|TRBV7-9|NA|once
TGTGCCAGCAGCTTAGCCGGAGGGAGGACTGAAGCTTTCTTT
CASSLAGGRTEAFF
>TRBJ1-4|TRBV7-9|TRBD1|NA
TGTGCCAGCAGCCCAGAGGGGGCTGCTAATGAAAAACTGTTTTTT
CASSPEGAANEKLFF
>TRBJ2-5|TRBV5-1|NA|NA
TGCGCCAGCAGCTTGAATCCGGGGTACCAAGGGGCCCAGTACTTC
CASSLNPGYQGAQYF
>TRBJ2-1|TRBV6-5|NA|NA
TGTGCCAGCAGTCGCAACTCCCCCTCCCGGGAGTCCGGGTTCTTC
CASSRNSPSRESGFF
>TRBJ2-1|TRBV5-1|NA|NA
TGCGCCAGCAGCTTGGCCGGTGGGAGTGGAAATGAGCAGTTCTTC
CASSLAGGSGNEQFF
>TRBJ1-2|TRBV5-1|NA|once
TGCGCCAGCAGCTTGGCTACAGAATATGGCTACACCTTC
CASSLATEYGYTF